This T cell receptor (beta chain) was recovered during a study of blood T cell repertoires in COVID-19 (dated by TCRdb to the early 2020s). Notes on the research overall: Collaborator samples came from the United States, Italy and Spain and covered acute and convalescent phases of COVID-19. The material from the prospective study consisted of cDNA or gDNA derived from T cells, B-cell-depleted T cells, or PBMCs. Deeply sampled blood TCRbeta repertoires from subjects exposed to, actively infected with, or recovered from COVID-19 were included in the dataset. The repertoires were released in a freely available public database intended as a resource for research on the immune response to SARS-CoV-2. Samples came from the ongoing ImmuneRACE study (first 160 participants) plus 1,254 subjects from 6 global collaborators. Sample metadata almost always included a de-identified subject ID, COVID-19 status, age in years and sex. Where HLA class I and class II types were available, the types were taken from metadata supplied by the sample provider, not from assay-based typing.

The study at large found these results: The amount of clinical and demographic metadata varied by source and participant and was provided uncurated.

TCRbeta CDR3 regions were amplified from genomic DNA by means of the immunoSEQ Assay, a bias-controlled multiplex PCR. In the original analysis: The number of nucleated cells in each sample was estimated by amplification of reference gene primers within the assay. To quantify the absolute abundance of each unique TCRbeta CDR3 rearrangement, sequence reads were collapsed and filtered. Productive Simpson clonality was computed per sample as the square root of Simpson's diversity index over productive rearrangements. This is the immuneACCESS table as TCRdb keeps it, with only in-frame sequences that have V and J called. A part of the clones is gone; compared with another copy, unresolved V genes explain less than half, and the rest is unexplained. Clone size and the V and J calls come from that table; the DNA yielded D and trimming. The sample has approximately 250,000 clones on record, about 85% of them singletons. The top ten clones comprise less than 4.5% of the sample.

On this clone: The antigen it recognizes is unknown. Within one base of it there is no much larger clone, and no base qualities were kept.

Whole blood was collected in K2EDTA tubes by collaborating institutions according to the institutions' own protocols. For TCRbeta analysis, collaborator samples were shipped as frozen whole blood, as isolated PBMCs, or as DNA extracted from either sample type. The germline V gene specifies KGHSH as CDR1 and LQKENI as CDR2. From cysteine to phenylalanine, the CDR3 is 15 amino acids long. The CDR3 DNA has 45 bases and is translated from base 1. Deletion took 3 bases off V and 2 bases off J, with a span of 13 bases between the germline ends. This sequence uses TRBV18 and TRBJ1-1; the best D guess is TRBD1, with 6 bases matching. The specimen was peripheral blood. The TCR comes from a man between 18 and 29 years old with active or convalescent COVID-19. The DNA is as follows: TGTGCCAGCTCACCCTTCAACAGGGCTAACACTGAAGCTTTCTTT. Its translation is CASSPFNRANTEAFF.